This entry lists 32 T cell receptor beta chains sequenced from one sample in a study of Ad26.COV2.S vaccination and SARS-CoV-2 variants. Treatment here: approximately 18 received Ad26.COV2.S at low or high dose, single or two shots; about five received placebo; per-sample allocation not given. Day 63 following the first vaccine or placebo injection was when the samples were taken. TCRdb keeps only in-frame clones here, not all; method: immunoSEQ multiplex PCR. The sample contains some 640,000 clones, more than 70% of which appear only once. Source: peripheral blood, taken in a trial of Ad26.COV2.S vaccine versus placebo. The origin of the receptors is a person between 18 and 65 years old who received the Ad26.COV2.S COVID-19 vaccine or a placebo.

The rearrangement links TRBV5-1 to TRBJ2-5; perhaps D is TRBD1 or TRBD2 (5 bases each). CDR1 and CDR2 (germline): SGHRS, YFSETQ. The CDR3 totals 14 residues. Trimming took off 4 bases at V and 3 bases at J, with 13 bases between the two ends. The CDR3 loop is CASSLLLGEETQYF. The CDR3 bases are TGCGCCAGCAGCCTCCTTTTGGGGGAAGAGACCCAGTACTTC.

The chain carries TRBV5-1 and TRBJ1-1; D is unclear. CDR1 is SGHRS, CDR2 YFSETQ, per germline. Trimming stripped 1 base from V and 5 bases from J, with 9 bases between. CDR3 length: 13 amino acids. The CDR3 nucleotides read TGCGCCAGCAGCTTGTCCAGAATAACTGAAGCTTTCTTT. Its protein product is CASSLSRITEAFF.

Regarding this clone: Other nucleotide sequences in the sample specify the same CDR3. This chain links TRBV24-1 with TRBJ1-2; D is uncertain. Trimming cost V 0 bases and J 6 bases, with 4 bases left between them. This CDR3 is 12 amino acids long. Germline V lookup: CDR1 KGHDR, CDR2 SFDVKD. CDR3 sequence reads: CATSDLTDGYTF. The CDR3 DNA is TGTGCCACCAGTGATTTGACGGATGGCTACACCTTC.

This clone occurred once. This chain uses TRBV20-1 with TRBJ1-2; D not resolved. In germline, CDR1 is DFQATT, CDR2 SNEGSKA (reference sequence). Between the trimmed V and J ends, which lost 6 bases and 2 bases, there was a span of 7 bases. This CDR3 spans 11 amino acids. The CDR3 loop is CSAKRNYGYTF. CDR3 bases: TGCAGTGCCAAGAGGAACTATGGCTACACCTTC.

This clone was observed a few times. The gene calls are TRBV7-2 and TRBJ2-5, with TRBD2 matching over 10 bases. The CDR3 runs 16 residues. Germline loops: CDR1 SGHTA, CDR2 FQGNSA. With V trimmed by 1 base and J by 4 bases, 6 bases remained unmatched. As DNA, the CDR3 is TGTGCCAGCAGCTTAGGCCTAGCGGGGGAGGGAGAGACCCAGTACTTC. Encoded protein: CASSLGLAGEGETQYF.

This clone came up once. The J gene is TRBJ2-1, the V gene TRBV7-2; D remains ambiguous. V shed 6 bases and J shed 7 bases, with 19 bases lying between them. The CDR3 extends over 15 amino acids. Germline assignment: CDR1 SGHTA and CDR2 FQGNSA. The CDR3 DNA reads as TGTGCCAGCAGTTCGAGCGTTACCCTTCGGAATGAGCAGTTCTTC. The encoded protein is CASSSSVTLRNEQFF.

V gene TRBV4-2 combines with J gene TRBJ1-1; 8 bases line up with TRBD1. This CDR3 has 15 residues. CDR1 and CDR2 (germline): LGHNA, YNFKEQ. The ends lost 1 base at V and 5 bases at J; junction bases unmatched: 6. CDR3 protein: CASSQAQGAGTEAFF. DNA for the CDR3: TGTGCCAGCAGCCAAGCCCAGGGGGCAGGGACTGAAGCTTTCTTT.

This clone was seen a few times. The chain links TRBV5-6 to TRBJ1-1, with 7 bases fitting TRBD1. The CDR3 is 14 amino acids. V was pared by 7 bases and J by 3 bases, with 9 bases of the junction left unmatched. Germline V gene data show CDR1 as SGHDT and CDR2 as YYEEEE. Here the CDR3 reads CASRDRVVYTEAFF. The DNA for the CDR3 is TGTGCCAGCCGAGACAGGGTCGTGTACACTGAAGCTTTCTTT. Looking up the rest from reference TRBV5-6 and TRBJ1-1 gives the full variable domain: DAGVTQSPTHLIKTRGQQVTLRCSPKSGHDTVSWYQQALGQGPQFIFQYYEEEERQRGNFPDRFSGHQFPNYSSELNVNALLLGDSALYLCASRDRVVYTEAFFGQGTRLTVV.

The V call is TRBV11-2, the J call TRBJ2-7; 7 bases align to TRBD2. There are 13 residues in the CDR3. Trimming removed 1 base from V and 4 bases from J; junction bases left unmatched: 1. The germline V gene encodes CDR1 SGHAT and CDR2 FQNNGV. CDR3 in amino acids: CASSLVAGYEQYF. For the CDR3, the DNA is TGTGCCAGCAGCTTAGTAGCGGGTTACGAGCAGTACTTC.

A note on this clone: One junction end does not reproduce the germline sequence, and a read error may be involved. J is TRBJ2-2 and V is TRBV24-1; 8 nucleotides line up with TRBD2. Germline loops: CDR1 KGHDR, CDR2 SFDVKD. The CDR3 runs to 14 residues. CDR3 bases: TGTGCCACCTCGGGGGGGAGGAACCCCGGGGAGCTGTTTTTT. It specifies CATSGGRNPGELFF.

The V and J genes are TRBV13 and TRBJ1-6, with D uncertain. The length of the CDR3 is 15 residues. Germline V gives CDR1 PRHDT, CDR2 FYEKMQ (reference sequence). V lost 3 bases, J lost 3 bases, and 9 bases lay in between. CDR3: CASSFGRSYNSPLHF. Here the CDR3 DNA reads TGTGCCAGCAGCTTCGGGCGCAGCTATAATTCACCCCTCCACTTT.

The J gene is TRBJ2-1, the V gene TRBV6-4, with TRBD1 matching 8 bases. Trimming took 9 bases from V and 7 from J; bases not matched to a gene: 11. Per the germline V gene, CDR1 is MRHNA and CDR2 is SNTAGT. The length of the CDR3 is 14 residues. CDR3 coding DNA: TGTGCCAGTGCCAAGGACAGGGATGTAAATGAGCAGTTCTTC. This encodes CASAKDRDVNEQFF.

In its sample, this clone was seen once. V gene TRBV6-6 combines with J gene TRBJ1-2, with 7 bases fitting TRBD1. The CDR3 is 14 amino acids. The V gene end was trimmed by 9 bases and the J gene end by 1 base; junction bases not matched to a gene: 8. Per germline, CDR1 MNHNY and CDR2 SVGAGI (reference sequence). The CDR3 DNA follows: TGTGCCAGTCGAGGACAGGTGGGTAACTATGGCTACACCTTC. Amino acid sequence: CASRGQVGNYGYTF.

The chain has TRBV4-3 and TRBJ2-1; D call uncertain. The germline V gene has CDR1 LGHNA and CDR2 YSLEER. Trimming stripped 9 bases from V and 8 bases from J, with 14 bases between. There are 12 residues in the CDR3. Written as DNA, the CDR3 is TGCGCCAGTTCGGGCCAGAAGGATGAGCAGTTCTTC. Translation gives CASSGQKDEQFF.

The rearrangement uses TRBV2 and TRBJ1-6; no reliable D call. The CDR3 runs 11 residues. Trimming removed 6 bases at V and 12 bases at J, with 9 bases between. The germline gives CDR1 SNHLY, CDR2 FYNNEI. The chain's CDR3 is CASRTSGPLHF. In DNA, the CDR3 is TGTGCCAGCAGAACTTCCGGACCCCTCCACTTT.

The chain uses TRBV14 and TRBJ1-1; TRBD1 matches 7 bases. CDR1 and CDR2 from the germline V gene are SGHDN and FVKESK. There are 14 residues in the CDR3. Germline trimming cut 6 bases from V and 4 bases from J; bases unmatched to any gene: 8. CDR3 amino acids: CASRRVTGFTEAFF. The CDR3 coding sequence is TGTGCCAGCAGACGGGTGACAGGGTTCACTGAAGCTTTCTTT. The entire variable domain, with the rest obtained from reference TRBV14 and TRBJ1-1, is as follows: EAGVTQFPSHSVIEKGQTVTLRCDPISGHDNLYWYRRVMGKEIKFLLHFVKESKQDESGMPNNRFLAERTGGTYSTLKVQPAELEDSGVYFCASRRVTGFTEAFFGQGTRLTVV.

This sequence joins TRBV19 and TRBJ2-5, with unresolved D. Per germline, CDR1 LNHDA and CDR2 SQIVND (reference sequence). CDR3 length: 13 amino acids. Trimming removed 5 bases from V and 2 bases from J, with 9 bases in between. The CDR3 here is CASSRGKQETQYF. CDR3 in DNA: TGTGCCAGTAGTCGAGGAAAACAAGAGACCCAGTACTTC.

The chain uses TRBV5-6 and TRBJ2-7; D gene unclear. Per germline, CDR1 SGHDT and CDR2 YYEEEE. The CDR3 consists of 14 residues. With 4 bases removed from V and 3 bases from J, the gap between germline ends came to 14 bases. Here the CDR3 reads CASSPGHEYYEQYF. The CDR3, as DNA: TGTGCCAGCAGCCCGGGTCACGAGTACTACGAGCAGTACTTC.

The chain recombines TRBV5-6 with TRBJ2-1; TRBD2 matches at 7 bases. V shed 3 bases and J 3 bases; nucleotides not matched to a gene: 6. The germline CDR1 and CDR2 sequences are SGHDT and YYEEEE. CDR3 length equals 15 residues. As DNA, the CDR3 is TGTGCCAGCAGCTCCCTAGCGGCCGACTACAATGAGCAGTTCTTC. Translation: CASSSLAADYNEQFF.

V is TRBV29-1 and J is TRBJ2-1; perhaps TRBD1 as D (5 bases). The CDR3 is made up of 12 amino acids. CDR1 is SQVTM, CDR2 ANQGSEA, per germline. Trimming pared 0 bases from V and 12 bases from J, leaving 12 bases between. CDR3 nucleotides: TGCAGCGTTGAAGATCAGGGCTTAGGGCAGTTCTTC. Protein: CSVEDQGLGQFF.

The chain is built from TRBV19 and TRBJ2-1; 9 bases match TRBD1. Trimming removed 5 bases from V and 7 bases from J; junction bases left unmatched: 15. Germline CDR1 reads LNHDA; CDR2 reads SQIVND (reference sequence). The CDR3 has 17 amino acids. CDR3 DNA sequence: TGTGCCAGTAGTCCGACAGGGGGTACGGGAGCCTTTAATGAGCAGTTCTTC. Translation: CASSPTGGTGAFNEQFF.

The CDR3 DNA sequence: TGTGCCAGCAGTTCATGGACAGGGCCAACTAATGAAAAACTGTTTTTT. Its protein is CASSSWTGPTNEKLFF. V usage is TRBV6-5 and J usage is TRBJ1-4; the match to TRBD1 covers 8 bases. The CDR3 loop spans 16 amino acids. Losses at the gene ends were 4 bases for V and 0 bases for J; bases not matched to a gene: 4. The germline CDR1 and CDR2 sequences are MNHEY and SVGAGI.

This chain links TRBV24-1 with TRBJ2-6; the D is unclear. Trimming stripped 7 bases from V and 12 bases from J, with 9 bases between. This CDR3 is built from 11 residues. Germline V gene data show CDR1 as KGHDR and CDR2 as SFDVKD. The CDR3 DNA sequence: TGTGCCACCAGCAGTGGACGCGTCCTGACTTTC. It specifies CATSSGRVLTF.

On this clone itself: Within the sample, other DNA sequences also encode this same CDR3. The chain links TRBV5-1 to TRBJ2-1; D not resolved. This CDR3 region has 14 residues. Germline lookup yields CDR1 SGHRS and CDR2 YFSETQ. Trimming removed 0 bases from V and 0 bases from J, with 4 bases in between. CDR3 nucleotide sequence: TGCGCCAGCAGCTTGGGAAGCTCCTACAATGAGCAGTTCTTC. This encodes CASSLGSSYNEQFF.

The genes are TRBV7-9 and TRBJ2-3; D is possibly TRBD2 (5 bases). The CDR3 length is 13 residues. The germline gives CDR1 SEHNR, CDR2 FQNEAQ (reference sequence). Trimming stripped 5 bases from V and 8 bases from J, with 14 bases between. The CDR3 sequence is CASSHPSGGTQYF. Written as DNA, the CDR3 is TGTGCCAGCAGCCACCCGAGCGGCGGTACGCAGTATTTT.

The chain employs TRBV7-2 and TRBJ2-7; 10 bases agree with TRBD2. Trimming took 3 bases from V and 2 from J; bases not matched to a gene: 4. The CDR3 has 15 amino acids. CDR1 SGHTA and CDR2 FQGNSA come from the germline V gene. The CDR3 spells CASSFLAGGTYEQYF. The CDR3 DNA sequence: TGTGCCAGCAGCTTCTTAGCGGGAGGAACCTACGAGCAGTACTTC.

The chain employs TRBV7-8 and TRBJ1-2; D is undetermined. With 5 bases removed from V and 6 bases from J, the gap between germline ends came to 28 bases. CDR1 and CDR2 (germline): SGHVS, FQNEAQ. This CDR3 region has 18 residues. CDR3 sequence reads: CASSHFLPAGPDSHGYTF. For the CDR3, the DNA is TGTGCCAGCAGCCATTTCCTCCCGGCAGGCCCTGACTCTCATGGCTACACCTTC.

The chain couples TRBV29-1 to TRBJ2-3; TRBD2 matches 10 bases. With V trimmed by 7 bases and J by 0 bases, 7 bases remained unmatched. CDR1 SQVTM and CDR2 ANQGSEA come from the germline V gene. This CDR3 comprises 15 residues. The CDR3, as DNA: TGCAGCGGGACTAGCGGTACTTCTAGCACAGATACGCAGTATTTT. Its translation is CSGTSGTSSTDTQYF.

J is TRBJ1-2 and V is TRBV6-2 or TRBV6-3, with D possibly matching TRBD1 (5 bases). V gave up 6 bases and J gave up 1 base, with 9 bases separating them. The V gene's germline CDR1 is MNHEY and CDR2 SVGEGT. The CDR3 consists of 13 residues. The CDR3 DNA reads TGTGCCAGCAGGCCTGACAGTAACTATGGCTACACCTTC. Encoded protein: CASRPDSNYGYTF.

The gene calls are TRBV3-1 (or the pseudogene TRBV3-2) and TRBJ2-7; 8 bases match TRBD1. The CDR3 spans 15 residues. Germline V gene data show CDR1 as LGHDT and CDR2 as YNNKEL (reference sequence). V dropped 4 bases and J dropped 3; count of bases not matched to a gene: 8. The CDR3 nucleotides are TGTGCCAGCAGCCCCGGGACAGGCGGCATCTACGAGCAGTACTTC. The encoded protein is CASSPGTGGIYEQYF.

This clone has more than one count but fewer than ten. This chain uses TRBV24-1 with TRBJ1-5; TRBD1 agrees at 8 bases. V dropped 6 bases and J dropped 4; count of bases not matched to a gene: 4. The CDR3 runs to 14 residues. Germline loops: CDR1 KGHDR, CDR2 SFDVKD. CDR3 region: CATSSGQANQPQHF. In DNA form, the CDR3 reads TGTGCCACCAGTTCGGGACAGGCAAATCAGCCCCAGCATTTT.

The chain has TRBV7-9 and TRBJ2-5; D unclear. Deletions cut 1 base from V and 0 bases from J, with 0 bases between. This CDR3 comprises 12 residues. CDR1 is SEHNR, CDR2 FQNEAQ, per germline (reference sequence). CDR3 sequence reads: CASSLDQETQYF. The DNA for the CDR3 is TGTGCCAGCAGCTTAGACCAAGAGACCCAGTACTTC.